The 20 T cell receptor beta chains below come from one sample, sequenced in a study of cytomegalovirus exposure and HLA in healthy donors. Amplification used 60 Vbeta primers and 13 Jbeta primers. Some clones are missing from TCRdb's copy, which holds only in-frame ones; the method was immunoSEQ multiplex PCR. The listing contains about 77,000 clones. The sequencing input was PBMCs. The receptor source for this set is a man in his fifties in good health and CMV-seropositive.

The chain links TRBV7-9 to TRBJ1-1; TRBD1 aligns across 7 bases. V was pared by 7 bases and J by 3 bases, with 14 bases of the junction left unmatched. The CDR3 is 16 residues long. The germline gives CDR1 SEHNR, CDR2 FQNEAQ (reference sequence). In DNA, the CDR3 is TGTGCCAGCAACAAGGGGGCAGGGATGGAGGACACTGAAGCTTTCTTT. Its translation: CASNKGAGMEDTEAFF.

The chain links TRBV25-1 to TRBJ2-2; D not certain. V shed 4 bases and J shed 1 base, with 4 bases lying between them. CDR1 is MGHDK and CDR2 is SYGVNS in the germline V gene. The CDR3 loop spans 13 amino acids. CDR3 in amino acids: CASSGLNTGELFF. The CDR3 DNA reads as TGTGCCAGCAGTGGGCTGAACACCGGGGAGCTGTTTTTT.

The chain employs TRBV5-6 and TRBJ1-1, with a tentative D call TRBD1 (5 bases). Germline V CDR1 and CDR2: SGHDT, YYEEEE. The length of the CDR3 is 15 residues. V was pared by 5 bases and J by 0 bases, with 14 bases between. CDR3 sequence (DNA): TGTGCCAGCAGTTTTGGACACGCCTTGAACACTGAAGCTTTCTTT. Translating it yields CASSFGHALNTEAFF.

The chain combines TRBV27 with TRBJ1-1, with no clear D. Deletions cut 5 bases from V and 4 bases from J, with 8 bases between. Germline CDR1 and CDR2: MNHEY and SMNVEV (reference sequence). The CDR3 contains 12 residues. The CDR3 sequence is CASSIGGTEAFF. The CDR3 coding sequence is TGTGCCAGCAGTATCGGTGGCACTGAAGCTTTCTTT.

The chain is built from TRBV11-2 and TRBJ1-2, with a weak D call TRBD1 (6 bases). CDR3 length: 12 amino acids. The ends were cut back, 3 bases at V and 7 bases at J, with 9 bases in the middle. In germline, CDR1 is SGHAT, CDR2 FQNNGV. CDR3 DNA: TGTGCCAGCAGCTTCCAGGGGTCTGGCTACACCTTC. It is translated as CASSFQGSGYTF.

The V gene is TRBV7-9, the J gene TRBJ1-1; tentatively, D is TRBD1 (5 bases). Trimming removed 5 bases at V and 0 bases at J, with 13 bases between. Germline loops: CDR1 SEHNR, CDR2 FQNEAQ (reference sequence). This CDR3 has 15 residues. In DNA form, the CDR3 reads TGTGCCAGCAGCGCCCTCCAGGGCCTGAACACTGAAGCTTTCTTT. This sequence encodes CASSALQGLNTEAFF.

The V and J genes are TRBV5-1 and TRBJ2-7; the D gene is possibly TRBD1 (5 bases). CDR1 and CDR2 (germline): SGHRS, YFSETQ. This CDR3 comprises 13 residues. Trimming cost V 7 bases and J 7 bases, with 18 bases left between them. The CDR3 coding sequence is TGCGCCAGCTCCAAGGGGAACATCGGGGAGCAGTACTTC. Its protein product is CASSKGNIGEQYF.

The J gene is TRBJ2-3, the V gene TRBV5-1; 8 bases map to TRBD2. The V and J ends lost 0 bases and 15 bases, in that order; junction bases with no gene match: 9. CDR1 SGHRS and CDR2 YFSETQ come from the germline V gene. The CDR3 has 13 amino acids. CDR3 DNA: TGCGCCAGCAGCTTGGGATTCGGGACTAGTTATTATTTT. It specifies CASSLGFGTSYYF. The full variable domain, its missing parts supplied by reference TRBV5-1 and TRBJ2-3, is KAGVTQTPRYLIKTRGQQVTLSCSPISGHRSVSWYQQTPGQGLQFLFEYFSETQRNKGNFPGRFSGRQFSNSRSEMNVSTLELGDSALYLCASSLGFGTSYYFGPGTRLTVL.

V and J are TRBV27 and TRBJ2-2, with TRBD1 as a possible D gene (7 bases). Germline V CDR1 and CDR2: MNHEY, SMNVEV (reference sequence). V was clipped by 1 base and J by 3 bases, with 12 bases between them. The CDR3 sequence is 16 residues long. The chain's CDR3 is CASSLFRGAHTGELFF. The CDR3 bases are TGTGCCAGCAGTTTATTCAGGGGGGCACACACCGGGGAGCTGTTTTTT.

The rearrangement joins TRBV6-1 to TRBJ1-4; maybe TRBD1 (5 bases). This CDR3 contains 13 residues. Trimming left V 6 bases short and J 8 bases short, with 13 bases between. Germline CDR1 and CDR2: MNHNS and SASEGT. The CDR3 DNA reads as TGTGCCAGCAGGGACGGAGGGGAGGAAAAACTGTTTTTT. Translating gives CASRDGGEEKLFF.

The chain uses TRBV6-4 and TRBJ2-1, with 9 nucleotides matching TRBD1. This CDR3 is built from 15 residues. Trimming took 3 bases from V and 2 from J; bases not matched to a gene: 2. CDR1 is MRHNA and CDR2 is SNTAGT in the germline V gene. The CDR3 nucleotides read TGTGCCAGCAGTGAAGGGACAGGGACCTACAATGAGCAGTTCTTC. Translated: CASSEGTGTYNEQFF.

The chain recombines TRBV11-2 with TRBJ2-7; TRBD1 matches at 9 bases. J was trimmed by 6 bases and V by 5 bases; bases with no gene match: 8. Germline lookup yields CDR1 SGHAT and CDR2 FQNNGV. The CDR3 has 14 amino acids. CDR3 in amino acids: CASSPLTGGGEQYV. The CDR3 nucleotides are TGTGCCAGCAGCCCTCTGACAGGGGGAGGCGAGCAGTACGTC.

The chain recombines TRBV10-3 with TRBJ2-5, with D unresolved. The DNA end favors TRBJ2-7, so the J call may be wrong. CDR3 length: 11 amino acids. In germline, CDR1 is ENHRY, CDR2 SYGVKD. In DNA form, the CDR3 reads TGTGCCATCAGTGAAACCTACGAGCAGTACTTC. Translated: CAISETYEQYF.

Details on this clone: One end of the junction varies from germline; a read error may be responsible. The V gene is TRBV5-1, the J gene TRBJ1-2; no definite D call. Germline values: CDR1 SGHRS, CDR2 YFSETQ. CDR3 size: 15 residues. The DNA for the CDR3 is TGCGCCAGCAGCTGGTGGGGAAATGAAGATGGAGGCTATACCTTC. Translated: CASSWWGNEDGGYTF. Full variable domain (missing parts from reference TRBV5-1 and TRBJ1-2): KAGVTQTPRYLIKTRGQQVTLSCSPISGHRSVSWYQQTPGQGLQFLFEYFSETQRNKGNFPGRFSGRQFSNSRSEMNVSTLELGDSALYLCASSWWGNEDGGYTFGSGTRLTVV.

The chain is built from TRBV18 and TRBJ1-1, with D maybe TRBD1 (5 bases). This CDR3 has 15 residues. V was clipped by 1 base and J by 3 bases, with 12 bases between them. From germline, CDR1 is KGHSH and CDR2 LQKENI. The CDR3 here is CASSPRSGLDTEAFF. CDR3 nucleotides: TGTGCCAGCTCACCACGTTCAGGGTTGGACACTGAAGCTTTCTTT.

V gene TRBV2 combines with J gene TRBJ1-3; possibly TRBD1 for D (6 bases). Germline V gives CDR1 SNHLY, CDR2 FYNNEI. V was clipped by 4 bases and J by 4 bases, with 11 bases between them. The CDR3 consists of 14 residues. This chain's CDR3 is CASSGTGHGNTIYF. CDR3 bases: TGTGCCAGCAGTGGAACGGGACACGGAAACACCATATATTTT.

The chain combines TRBV12-5 with TRBJ1-1; D gene unclear. The CDR3 contains 13 residues. CDR1 is LGHNT and CDR2 is FRNRAP in the germline V gene. Between the trimmed V and J ends, which lost 4 bases and 4 bases, there was a span of 10 bases. Here the CDR3 reads CASGSSGSTEAFF. The DNA for the CDR3 is TGTGCTAGTGGTTCCAGCGGGAGCACTGAAGCTTTCTTT. Looking up the rest from reference TRBV12-5 and TRBJ1-1 gives the full variable domain: DARVTQTPRHKVTEMGQEVTMRCQPILGHNTVFWYRQTMMQGLELLAYFRNRAPLDDSGMPKDRFSAEMPDATLATLKIQPSEPRDSAVYFCASGSSGSTEAFFGQGTRLTVV.

V and J are TRBV4-2 and TRBJ1-4; possible D gene TRBD1, 5 bases. There are 15 residues in the CDR3. Trimming shortened V by 0 bases and J by 8 bases, and 13 bases separated the two germline ends. Germline CDR1 reads LGHNA; CDR2 reads YNFKEQ. Here the CDR3 reads CASSQEVRAIEKLFF. The DNA of the CDR3 is TGTGCCAGCAGCCAAGAGGTCAGGGCGATCGAAAAACTGTTTTTT.

This rearrangement joins TRBV14 to TRBJ2-2; perhaps TRBD2 as D (5 bases). From germline, CDR1 is SGHDN and CDR2 FVKESK. The CDR3 loop spans 13 amino acids. The V end lost 6 bases, the J end lost 6 bases, and 11 bases lay between the germline ends. The CDR3 DNA reads as TGTGCCAGCAGGTTTCGGGGAGCCGGGGAGCTGTTTTTT. Residues: CASRFRGAGELFF. The entire variable domain, with the rest obtained from reference TRBV14 and TRBJ2-2, is as follows: EAGVTQFPSHSVIEKGQTVTLRCDPISGHDNLYWYRRVMGKEIKFLLHFVKESKQDESGMPNNRFLAERTGGTYSTLKVQPAELEDSGVYFCASRFRGAGELFFGEGSRLTVL.

This rearrangement joins TRBV4-1 to TRBJ2-2; D not resolved. Germline V CDR1 and CDR2: MGHRA, YSYEKL. This CDR3 has 16 residues. The germline V and J ends were trimmed by 4 bases and 1 base, with 13 bases remaining between them. The CDR3 here is CASSRHSYENTGELFF. CDR3 in DNA: TGCGCCAGCAGCCGCCACAGCTATGAGAACACCGGGGAGCTGTTTTTT.